This T cell receptor beta chain is from a study of blood T cell repertoires in COVID-19. Turning to the study itself: Acute and convalescent COVID-19 specimens originated in the United States, Italy and Spain.

Libraries were prepared by immunoSEQ multiplex PCR; TCRdb keeps only in-frame clonotypes and omits some of them. The sample has under 85,000 clones; 65% to 85% are singletons. CDR3 length equals 15 residues. V lost 0 bases to trimming and J lost 5 bases; unmatched junction nucleotides: 6. Germline V CDR1 and CDR2: SGHKS, YYEKEE (reference sequence). This TCR derives from a man aged 55 to 69 with active or convalescent COVID-19. The sequenced sample consisted of peripheral blood. V and J are TRBV5-5 and TRBJ2-5, with 8 nucleotides matching TRBD1. As DNA, the CDR3 is TGTGCCAGCAGCTTGGAGGACAGGGCGCGGGAGACCCAGTACTTC. Translated: CASSLEDRARETQYF.